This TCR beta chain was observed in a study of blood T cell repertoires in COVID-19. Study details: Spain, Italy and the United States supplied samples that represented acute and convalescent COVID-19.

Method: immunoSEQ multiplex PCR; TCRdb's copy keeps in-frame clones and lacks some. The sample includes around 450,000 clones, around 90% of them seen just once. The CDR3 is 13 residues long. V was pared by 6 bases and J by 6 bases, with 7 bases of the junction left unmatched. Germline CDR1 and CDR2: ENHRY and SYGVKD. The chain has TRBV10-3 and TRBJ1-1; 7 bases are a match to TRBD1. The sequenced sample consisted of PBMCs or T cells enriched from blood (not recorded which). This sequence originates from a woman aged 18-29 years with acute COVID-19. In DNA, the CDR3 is TGTGCCATCAGAGCAGGGGGGCAGGCTGAAGCTTTCTTT. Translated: CAIRAGGQAEAFF.